The 14 T cell receptor beta chains in this list originate from one sample, sequenced in a study of tissue T cells after allogeneic stem cell transplantation. Produced via immunoSEQ multiplex PCR; TCRdb's table is partial and in-frame only. Among about 9,000 clones listed, around 43% were seen once. The time point denotes: mouse harvest day 7 after allogeneic transplant. Tail vein injection delivered 10^7 T-cell-depleted bone marrow cells and 10^6 splenic CD5+ T cells. The sample was gut tissue. These TCRs come from a female BALB/c mouse given C57BL/6 T cells with graft-versus-host disease after an allogeneic hematopoietic cell transplant.

A note on this clone: Mouse names are used for the genes. Incomplete CDR3 DNA: TGTGCCAGCAGTCTCCGCGCAAACTCCGACTACACC. Its translation is CASSLRANSDYT. The whole CDR3 is CASSLRANSDYTF. The chain joins TRBV26 to TRBJ1-2; D call uncertain. The sequenced fragment ends 1 residue before the CDR3 boundary, so the rest is inferred from the germline J gene. Germline CDR1 and CDR2: KGHPV and FQNQEV (reference sequence). The CDR3 sequence is 13 residues long. Deletions cut 3 bases from V and 0 bases from J, with 5 bases between.

This clone has only a few counts. Gene labels here are mouse ones. The sequenced fragment ends 1 residue before the CDR3 boundary, so the rest is inferred from the germline J gene. The chain is built from TRBV3 and TRBJ2-7; 11 nucleotides align to TRBD2. Germline CDR1 and CDR2: SNHLY and FYNGKV (reference sequence). V dropped 0 bases and J dropped 2; count of bases not matched to a gene: 3. This CDR3 region has 16 residues. The CDR3 sequence: CASSLALGGRAYEQYF. Partial CDR3 DNA: TGTGCCAGCAGCTTAGCACTGGGGGGGCGCGCCTATGAACAGTAC.

To note about this clone: Gene names are mouse gene names. The CDR3 end is not reached by the read, which stops 1 residue before it; the germline J gene fills it in. J is TRBJ1-6 and V is TRBV26; 7 bases are a match to TRBD1. TRBJ1-6 is treated as an ORF (open reading frame) with a function not yet certain. The trim removed 4 bases at V and 2 bases at J, leaving 2 bases unmatched. Per the germline V gene, CDR1 is KGHPV and CDR2 is FQNQEV (reference sequence). The CDR3 is 15 residues long. CDR3 DNA (partial): TGTGCCAGCAGTCGACAGGGAGCCTATAATTCGCCCCTCTAC. It encodes CASSRQGAYNSPLY. The full CDR3 reads CASSRQGAYNSPLYF.

This clone showed up just a few times. Gene names and germline match the mouse. The read comes to an end 1 residue before the CDR3 does, leaving the germline J gene to fill in the end. This rearrangement joins TRBV26 to TRBJ2-7; a weak D match, TRBD1 (5 bases). The CDR3 runs to 12 residues. Trimming left V 6 bases short and J 4 bases short, with 10 bases between. The germline V gene encodes CDR1 KGHPV and CDR2 FQNQEV (reference sequence). CDR3 bases read: TGTGCCAGCAGCGTCGACAGATATGAACAGTAC. Amino acids: CASSVDRYEQY. The entire CDR3 is CASSVDRYEQYF.

With respect to this clone: The gene symbols are mouse symbols. The DNA read from the CDR3 is TGTGCCTGGAGTCTCGGGACTTCAAACACCGGGCAGCTCTAC. Translating it yields CAWSLGTSNTGQLY. The entire CDR3 sequence reads CAWSLGTSNTGQLYF. The chain links TRBV31 to TRBJ2-2; tentative D call: TRBD2 (6 bases). The read comes to an end 1 residue before the CDR3 does, leaving the germline J gene to fill in the end. Trimming shortened V by 0 bases and J by 0 bases, and 8 bases separated the two germline ends. The CDR3 length is 15 residues. Germline V gives CDR1 GKSSPN, CDR2 SITVG.

Of note for this clone: Germline and genes here are mouse. The sequence runs out 1 residue before the end of the CDR3; the remainder is reconstructed from the germline J gene. The chain employs TRBV31 and TRBJ2-7; 10 bases are a match to TRBD1. J lost 5 bases, V lost 0 bases, and 4 bases had no gene match. The CDR3 loop spans 14 amino acids. From germline, CDR1 is GKSSPN and CDR2 SITVG. The CDR3 loop reads CAWSLGTGAHEQYF. CDR3 DNA (partial): TGTGCCTGGAGTCTCGGGACAGGGGCCCATGAACAGTAC.

This clone appeared a few times. Gene names and germline refer to mouse. The read comes to an end 1 residue before the CDR3 does, leaving the germline J gene to fill in the end. This chain connects TRBV26 to TRBJ2-4; TRBD1 might be the D (6 bases). V was shortened by 3 bases and J by 0 bases, with 13 bases between the two germline ends. CDR1 is KGHPV, CDR2 FQNQEV, per germline (reference sequence). The CDR3 runs to 16 residues. CDR3 DNA, as far as it was read: TGTGCCAGCAGTCTAGGGCCAGGGGCGAGTCAAAACACCTTGTAC. It yields the protein CASSLGPGASQNTLY. Given in full, the CDR3 is CASSLGPGASQNTLYF.

To note about this clone: Gene names and germline match the mouse. Read data end 1 residue before the CDR3 end; the end is taken from the germline J gene. The rearrangement links TRBV5 to TRBJ2-1; 10 bases match TRBD2. The V gene's germline CDR1 is LGHNA and CDR2 YNLKQL (reference sequence). V trimming: 1 base; J trimming: 0 bases; junction bases outside the gene matches: 3. CDR3 length: 17 amino acids. This chain's CDR3 is CASSQGGLGVNYAEQFF. The CDR3 bases that were read are TGTGCCAGCAGCCAAGGCGGACTGGGGGTTAACTATGCTGAGCAGTTC.

Remarks on this clone: Gene names are mouse gene names. The read ends 1 residue shy of where the CDR3 ends; the end is completed using the germline J gene. This sequence joins TRBV14 and TRBJ2-5; 11 bases align to TRBD1. The CDR3 is made up of 15 amino acids. V trimming: 5 bases; J trimming: 2 bases; junction bases outside the gene matches: 4. From germline, CDR1 is SGHDT and CDR2 FRDEAV. The CDR3: CASSWTGGTQDTQYF. The CDR3 DNA, read in part, is TGTGCCAGCAGCTGGACAGGGGGCACCCAAGACACCCAGTAC.

With regard to this clone: All gene names here are mouse names. Read sequence stops 1 residue before the CDR3 end, and the germline J gene provides the missing end. The chain carries TRBV15 and TRBJ2-5, with D perhaps TRBD1 (6 bases). With 2 bases removed from V and 5 bases from J, the gap between germline ends came to 8 bases. This CDR3 region has 13 residues. The germline V gene encodes CDR1 SGHND and CDR2 FRSKSL. The CDR3 bases that were read are TGTGCCAGCAGTTTAAGGGGGACAGACACCCAGTAC. This sequence encodes CASSLRGTDTQY. The whole CDR3 reads CASSLRGTDTQYF. Filled out from reference TRBV15 and TRBJ2-5, the complete variable domain reads DAGVTQTPRHEVAEKGQTIILKCEPVSGHNDLFWYRQTKIQGLELLSYFRSKSLMEDGGAFKDRFKAEMLNSSFSTLKIQPTEPKDSAVYLCASSLRGTDTQYFGPGTRLLVL.

This clone was observed a handful of times. Gene names and germline match the mouse. The read is 1 residue too short to cover the CDR3 end, so that end is filled in from the germline J gene. The chain employs TRBV26 and TRBJ1-3; D uncertain. Germline lookup yields CDR1 KGHPV and CDR2 FQNQEV (reference sequence). The V and J ends lost 5 bases and 0 bases respectively, with 8 bases between them. This CDR3 spans 14 amino acids. This chain's CDR3 is CASSSQYSGNTLYF. Incomplete CDR3 DNA: TGTGCCAGCAGTTCCCAATATTCTGGAAATACGCTCTAT.

Comment on this clone: Genes here carry mouse names. The read ends 1 residue early relative to the CDR3; the germline J gene fills the gap. The gene calls are TRBV19 and TRBJ2-5; 8 bases agree with TRBD2. V shed 2 bases, J shed 6 bases, and the junction held 5 bases outside the gene matches. The CDR3 runs to 14 residues. Germline V gene sequence: CDR1 FNHDT, CDR2 SITEND (reference sequence). CDR3 DNA (partial): TGTGCCAGCAGTATGGGGGGGGGCGCGGACACCCAGTAC. It yields the protein CASSMGGGADTQY. Given in full, the CDR3 is CASSMGGGADTQYF.

In the case of this clone: Gene names and germline match the mouse. The read stops 1 residue short of the end of the CDR3; the missing end is completed from the germline J gene. The rearrangement uses TRBV23 and TRBJ2-1; the table's D call, TRBD2, has no DNA check behind it. The CDR3 loop spans 15 amino acids. Germline lookup yields CDR1 KGHTA and CDR2 FQNQQP. CDR3 DNA (partial): TGCTCCAGCAGTCAATCTCTGGGCATCTATGCTGAGCAGTTC. This gives the protein CSSSQSLGIYAEQF. The whole CDR3 protein is CSSSQSLGIYAEQFF.

As concerns this clone: Gene names and germline refer to mouse. Read coverage stops 1 residue before the CDR3 terminus; the germline J gene supplies the remainder. Other DNA sequences within the sample encode an identical CDR3. This rearrangement joins TRBV26 to TRBJ2-3; the match to TRBD2 covers 8 bases. Unmatched junction bases numbered 1, after V lost 2 bases and J lost 0 bases. CDR1 is KGHPV, CDR2 FQNQEV, per germline (reference sequence). CDR3 size: 15 residues. Incomplete CDR3 DNA: TGTGCCAGCAGTCTGGGACTGGGTAGTGCAGAAACGCTGTAT. Its protein product is CASSLGLGSAETLY. The complete CDR3 sequence is CASSLGLGSAETLYF.